This entry lists 24 T cell receptor beta chains sequenced from one sample in a study of blood T cell repertoires in COVID-19. Profiled with immunoSEQ multiplex PCR; TCRdb holds only in-frame clones, not every one. The table shows a few hundred thousand clones, with roughly 87% occurring only once. Material: PBMCs or T cells enriched from blood (not recorded which). The origin of the receptors is a young man with acute COVID-19.

CDR3 coding DNA: TGTGCCAGTAGTATCTCTATCCGTACGGAAGCTTTCTTT. This encodes CASSISIRTEAFF. The genes are TRBV19 and TRBJ1-1; D ambiguous. Germline V gives CDR1 LNHDA, CDR2 SQIVND (reference sequence). This CDR3 is built from 13 residues. The V end was cut by 3 bases, the J end by 8 bases, with 13 bases between.

V usage is TRBV4-2 and J usage is TRBJ2-1; TRBD2 might be the D (5 bases). Germline assignment: CDR1 LGHNA and CDR2 YNFKEQ. CDR3 length equals 15 residues. Trimming shortened V by 1 base and J by 2 bases, and 9 bases separated the two germline ends. CDR3 region: CASSQVSTTYNEQFF. The CDR3 DNA reads as TGTGCCAGCAGCCAAGTATCGACTACCTACAATGAGCAGTTCTTC.

Comments on this clone: Other nucleotide sequences from this sample produce the same CDR3. This chain joins TRBV28 and TRBJ2-6; D not resolved. CDR1 is MDHEN and CDR2 is SYDVKM in the germline V gene. The V end lost 5 bases, the J end lost 6 bases, and 11 bases lay between the germline ends. CDR3 length equals 14 residues. CDR3 DNA: TGTGCCAGCAGTCCTCCGGGTAAGGCCAACGTCCTGACTTTC. This encodes CASSPPGKANVLTF.

The genes are TRBV5-6 and TRBJ2-3, with D tentatively TRBD2 (5 bases). The V end lost 0 bases, the J end lost 4 bases, and 6 bases lay between the germline ends. The CDR3 length is 13 residues. The germline V gene encodes CDR1 SGHDT and CDR2 YYEEEE. CDR3 sequence reads: CASSLAGADTQYF. The CDR3 nucleotides read TGTGCCAGCAGCTTGGCCGGGGCAGATACGCAGTATTTT.

V is TRBV6-5 and J is TRBJ1-2; tentatively, D is TRBD1 (5 bases). CDR3 length equals 13 residues. CDR1 is MNHEY, CDR2 SVGAGI, per germline. The V gene lost 7 bases and the J gene lost 7 bases, with 16 bases spanning the gap. In DNA, the CDR3 is TGTGCCAGCACCTACCGGGCAGGGCTTGGCTACACCTTC. Its protein is CASTYRAGLGYTF.

The chain links TRBV2 to TRBJ2-1, with D possibly TRBD2 on 6 matching bases. The germline gives CDR1 SNHLY, CDR2 FYNNEI. Trimming cost V 5 bases and J 8 bases, with 13 bases left between them. The CDR3 extends over 13 amino acids. CDR3 region: CASSPGLSYEQFF. CDR3 in DNA: TGTGCCAGCAGTCCGGGACTCAGCTATGAGCAGTTCTTC.

Only one count was recorded for this clone. The V gene is TRBV9, the J gene TRBJ1-1; possible D gene TRBD1, 6 bases. V gave up 3 bases and J gave up 1 base, with 19 bases separating them. This CDR3 has 17 amino acids. Germline values: CDR1 SGDLS, CDR2 YYNGEE. CDR3 protein: CASSEPRTETTNTEAFF. The CDR3 DNA sequence: TGTGCCAGCAGCGAACCCCGGACAGAGACGACGAACACTGAAGCTTTCTTT.

The V and J genes are TRBV7-9 and TRBJ2-1; TRBD2 matches 8 bases. The ends lost 4 bases at V and 3 bases at J; junction bases unmatched: 2. This CDR3 has 14 amino acids. Germline values: CDR1 SEHNR, CDR2 FQNEAQ (reference sequence). Here the CDR3 reads CASSYGTSYNEQFF. For the CDR3, the DNA is TGTGCCAGCAGCTACGGGACTAGCTACAATGAGCAGTTCTTC.

The chain has TRBV27 and TRBJ1-2; 11 bases are a match to TRBD1. The ends lost 5 bases at V and 2 bases at J; junction bases unmatched: 1. CDR1 and CDR2 from the germline V gene are MNHEY and SMNVEV (reference sequence). This CDR3 region has 14 residues. The DNA for the CDR3 is TGTGCCAGCAGTGGGACAGGGGGAAACTATGGCTACACCTTC. Its protein is CASSGTGGNYGYTF.

The rearrangement joins TRBV18 to TRBJ2-5, with 7 positions matching TRBD2. The germline CDR1 and CDR2 sequences are KGHSH and LQKENI. The CDR3 spans 14 residues. J was trimmed by 0 bases and V by 2 bases; bases with no gene match: 0. The CDR3 sequence is CASSPGLDQETQYF. CDR3 in DNA: TGTGCCAGCTCACCAGGACTAGACCAAGAGACCCAGTACTTC.

The chain uses TRBV9 and TRBJ1-3; D is unclear. The CDR3 totals 14 residues. CDR1 is SGDLS and CDR2 is YYNGEE in the germline V gene. The V gene lost 0 bases and the J gene lost 0 bases, with 4 bases spanning the gap. The CDR3 DNA is TGTGCCAGCAGCGTAGGGAGCTCTGGAAACACCATATATTTT. Its translation is CASSVGSSGNTIYF.

This clone showed up just once. This chain uses TRBV18 with TRBJ2-7; D is uncertain. Germline V gives CDR1 KGHSH, CDR2 LQKENI. This CDR3 is built from 12 residues. V lost 3 bases and J lost 6, with 9 bases in between. CDR3 sequence: CASSPFPPEQYF. The CDR3 DNA sequence: TGTGCCAGCTCACCCTTTCCCCCCGAGCAGTACTTC.

The chain is built from TRBV29-1 and TRBJ1-1; no firm D call. CDR3 length: 13 amino acids. Germline V lookup: CDR1 SQVTM, CDR2 ANQGSEA. The V end lost 4 bases, the J end lost 0 bases, and 9 bases lay between the germline ends. DNA for the CDR3: TGCAGCGTTGTTCCGGTCTTGAACACTGAAGCTTTCTTT. As protein: CSVVPVLNTEAFF.

The chain couples TRBV4-1 to TRBJ1-2; 7 nucleotides match TRBD1. V shed 4 bases and J 2 bases; nucleotides not matched to a gene: 16. This CDR3 comprises 18 residues. The germline gives CDR1 MGHRA, CDR2 YSYEKL. The CDR3 bases are TGCGCCAGCAGCCCCCTTGTCACGGCCGGGACAGACAACTATGGCTACACCTTC. This gives the protein CASSPLVTAGTDNYGYTF.

The chain has TRBV7-2 and TRBJ1-1; 10 nucleotides match TRBD1. Trimming cost V 5 bases and J 4 bases; bases outside gene matches: 7. Per the germline V gene, CDR1 is SGHTA and CDR2 is FQGNSA. The CDR3 runs to 15 residues. The CDR3 DNA follows: TGTGCCAGCAGCCTGGGACAGGGGATTGGCACTGAAGCTTTCTTT. It specifies CASSLGQGIGTEAFF.

This chain connects TRBV19 to TRBJ2-7; TRBD1 might be the D (6 bases). In germline, CDR1 is LNHDA, CDR2 SQIVND (reference sequence). This CDR3 comprises 15 residues. V lost 6 bases and J lost 0, with 15 bases in between. CDR3: CASSGFGQTSYEQYF. In nucleotides, the CDR3 is TGTGCCAGTAGCGGGTTTGGACAGACCTCCTACGAGCAGTACTTC. Full variable domain (missing parts from reference TRBV19 and TRBJ2-7): DGGITQSPKYLFRKEGQNVTLSCEQNLNHDAMYWYRQDPGQGLRLIYYSQIVNDFQKGDIAEGYSVSREKKESFPLTVTSAQKNPTAFYLCASSGFGQTSYEQYFGPGTRLTVT.

The chain links TRBV7-2 to TRBJ1-2; D is ambiguous. This CDR3 spans 14 amino acids. Per the germline V gene, CDR1 is SGHTA and CDR2 is FQGNSA. Trimming left V 1 base short and J 1 base short, with 7 bases between. In DNA form, the CDR3 reads TGTGCCAGCAGCTTAGGGCTTATTAACTATGGCTACACCTTC. This translates into CASSLGLINYGYTF.

This clone occurred a few times. The chain couples TRBV4-1 to TRBJ2-7; D not certain. V shed 0 bases and J shed 1 base, with 13 bases lying between them. Looked up from germline, CDR1 is MGHRA and CDR2 is YSYEKL. This CDR3 spans 16 amino acids. CDR3 loop: CASSQESGYYSYEQYF. The DNA for the CDR3 is TGCGCCAGCAGCCAAGAATCTGGTTACTATTCCTACGAGCAGTACTTC.

The V call is TRBV6-2 or TRBV6-3, the J call TRBJ2-7; possibly TRBD1 for D (6 bases). This CDR3 spans 17 amino acids. CDR1 MNHEY and CDR2 SVGEGT come from the germline V gene. The V gene lost 5 bases and the J gene lost 0 bases, with 20 bases spanning the gap. The CDR3 nucleotides are TGTGCCAGCAGTCATCAACTCGGGACACTAAGCTCCTACGAGCAGTACTTC. Protein sequence: CASSHQLGTLSSYEQYF.

The chain joins TRBV19 to TRBJ1-1; D is ambiguous. The CDR3 runs 12 residues. With 6 bases removed from V and 8 bases from J, the gap between germline ends came to 13 bases. The V gene's germline CDR1 is LNHDA and CDR2 SQIVND (reference sequence). CDR3: CASSYDPREAFF. CDR3 DNA sequence: TGTGCCAGTAGCTACGACCCGAGGGAAGCTTTCTTT.

This rearrangement joins TRBV29-1 to TRBJ1-2; unclear D gene. Trimming left V 4 bases short and J 6 bases short, with 9 bases between. The CDR3 extends over 11 amino acids. The germline V gene encodes CDR1 SQVTM and CDR2 ANQGSEA. The CDR3 DNA is TGCAGCGTTGTCGGGGAACATGGCTACACCTTC. Protein product: CSVVGEHGYTF.

The chain combines TRBV7-8 with TRBJ2-3; possibly TRBD2 for D (6 bases). The CDR3 is 19 amino acids. Germline V gene lookup returns CDR1 SGHVS and CDR2 FQNEAQ. The ends were cut back, 3 bases at V and 2 bases at J, with 24 bases in the middle. CDR3 nucleotide sequence: TGTGCCAGCAGCTTGGAAGGTCGACGGGACTTCAGAATCACAGATACGCAGTATTTT. Translated, it gives CASSLEGRRDFRITDTQYF.

V usage is TRBV2 and J usage is TRBJ2-1; 8 bases match TRBD2. Germline V gives CDR1 SNHLY, CDR2 FYNNEI. With V trimmed by 5 bases and J by 8 bases, 14 bases remained unmatched. The CDR3 is 16 amino acids. The CDR3 reads CASSFLGAGGTDEQFF. The DNA of the CDR3 is TGTGCCAGCAGTTTCCTGGGGGCGGGAGGTACCGATGAGCAGTTCTTC.

V usage is TRBV30 and J usage is TRBJ1-6, with D hard to call. The CDR3 is 14 residues long. Trimming stripped 3 bases from V and 11 bases from J, with 17 bases between. CDR1 is GTSNPN, CDR2 SVGIG, per germline (reference sequence). CDR3 nucleotides: TGTGCCTGGAGCATGAGCGGCAGTTCTACACCCCTCCACTTT. Translation gives CAWSMSGSSTPLHF.